These 9 T cell receptor beta chains were sequenced from one sample in a study of CD8 T cells in ankylosing spondylitis. TCRdb re-derived calls from the 5' RACE reads in MiXCR, one entry per CDR3 protein. Here the sample spans 150,000 to 200,000 distinct CDR3 sequences, 15% to 20% being singletons. The sequencing sample was made of blood, either unsorted or a sorted T cell fraction (not recorded which). Receptors originate from a male donor aged 10-35 years with ankylosing spondylitis or in good health (not recorded which).

In its sample, this clonotype was seen many times. The chain joins TRBV15 to TRBJ2-1; 9 nucleotides align to TRBD2. V dropped 4 bases and J dropped 3; count of bases not matched to a gene: 4. There are 15 residues in the CDR3. CDR1 LNHNV and CDR2 YYDKDF come from the germline V gene (reference sequence). CDR3 DNA: TGTGCCACCAGCACTAGCGGGAAGGGCTACAATGAGCAGTTCTTC. Its protein product is CATSTSGKGYNEQFF.

A few counts support this clonotype. The rearrangement links TRBV4-2 to TRBJ2-6; D call uncertain. The CDR3 spans 16 residues. Germline V gene data show CDR1 as LGHNA and CDR2 as YNFKEQ. V was cut by 2 bases and J by 1 base, with 9 bases left in between. CDR3 DNA sequence: TGTGCCAGCAGCCAAAATCGAGGATCTGGGGCCAACGTCCTGACTTTC. Its protein is CASSQNRGSGANVLTF.

This clonotype was found many times. V gene TRBV28 combines with J gene TRBJ2-2; D is perhaps TRBD1 (6 bases). The V gene lost 4 bases and the J gene lost 3 bases, with 15 bases spanning the gap. The CDR3 consists of 16 residues. The germline gives CDR1 MDHEN, CDR2 SYDVKM. CDR3 DNA: TGTGCCAGCAGTTCACCAGGGGTTTCGGACACCGGGGAGCTGTTTTTT. Translated, it gives CASSSPGVSDTGELFF. The full variable domain, with the rest looked up from reference TRBV28 and TRBJ2-2, is DVKVTQSSRYLVKRTGEKVFLECVQDMDHENMFWYRQDPGLGLRLIYFSYDVKMKEKGDIPEGYSVSREKKERFSLILESASTNQTSMYLCASSSPGVSDTGELFFGEGSRLTVL.

This clonotype was counted at least ten times. V and J are TRBV20-1 and TRBJ2-5; the match to TRBD2 covers 11 bases. This CDR3 comprises 14 residues. V lost 6 bases to trimming and J lost 3 bases; unmatched junction nucleotides: 6. CDR1 is DFQATT and CDR2 is SNEGSKA in the germline V gene (reference sequence). The CDR3 region is CSARPGLAEETQYF. As DNA, the CDR3 is TGCAGTGCCCGACCGGGACTAGCGGAAGAGACCCAGTACTTC.

This clonotype was counted at least ten times. V usage is TRBV10-3 and J usage is TRBJ2-7; weak D call: TRBD1 (6 bases). Between the trimmed V and J ends, which lost 0 bases and 3 bases, there was a span of 9 bases. Germline V gene data show CDR1 as ENHRY and CDR2 as SYGVKD. The CDR3 covers 14 residues. CDR3 residues: CAISESNRVYEQYF. Written as DNA, the CDR3 is TGTGCCATCAGTGAGTCAAACAGGGTCTACGAGCAGTACTTC.

The chain combines TRBV11-2 with TRBJ2-7; 10 nucleotides match TRBD1. The V gene end was trimmed by 4 bases and the J gene end by 2 bases; junction bases not matched to a gene: 5. Germline CDR1 and CDR2: SGHAT and FQNNGV. This CDR3 has 15 amino acids. The CDR3 spells CASSSSGTGAYEQYV. CDR3 coding DNA: TGTGCCAGCAGCTCCTCCGGGACAGGGGCCTACGAGCAGTACGTC.

This clonotype was seen a few times. The rearrangement links TRBV2 to TRBJ2-2; 9 bases agree with TRBD2. CDR3 length: 17 amino acids. CDR1 is SNHLY and CDR2 is FYNNEI in the germline V gene. After removal of 6 bases from V and 6 bases from J, the junction contained 14 bases not matched to a gene. CDR3 DNA: TGTGCCAGCAGCGCTCATCCGGGACTAGCATCCCCCGGGGAGCTGTTTTTT. Its translation is CASSAHPGLASPGELFF.

The chain is built from TRBV29-1 and TRBJ2-1; 8 nucleotides align to TRBD1. The CDR3 spans 13 residues. Looked up from germline, CDR1 is SQVTM and CDR2 is ANQGSEA. After removal of 4 bases from V and 7 bases from J, the junction contained 6 bases not matched to a gene. In DNA form, the CDR3 reads TGCAGCGTTGGGGAGACAGGGGTTAATGAGCAGTTCTTC. This sequence encodes CSVGETGVNEQFF.

The chain has TRBV6-4 and TRBJ2-1; D gene uncertain. Germline CDR1 is MRHNA and CDR2 is SNTAGT. The V end lost 2 bases, the J end lost 4 bases, and 15 bases lay between the germline ends. CDR3 size: 16 residues. CDR3 in DNA: TGTGCCAGCAGTGACGAGCTAAGCTACTATTACAATGAGCAGTTCTTC. Translated: CASSDELSYYYNEQFF.